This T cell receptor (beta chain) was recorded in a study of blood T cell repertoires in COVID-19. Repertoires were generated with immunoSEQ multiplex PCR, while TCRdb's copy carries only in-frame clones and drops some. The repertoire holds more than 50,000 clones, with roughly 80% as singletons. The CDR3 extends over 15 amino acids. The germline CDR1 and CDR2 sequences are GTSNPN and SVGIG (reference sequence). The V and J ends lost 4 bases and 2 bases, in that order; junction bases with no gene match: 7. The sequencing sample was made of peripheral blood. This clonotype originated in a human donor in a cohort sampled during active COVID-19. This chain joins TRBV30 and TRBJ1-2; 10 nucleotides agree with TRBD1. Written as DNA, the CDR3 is TGTGCCTGGACCAGACAGGGGGCCCTAAACTATGGCTACACCTTC. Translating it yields CAWTRQGALNYGYTF. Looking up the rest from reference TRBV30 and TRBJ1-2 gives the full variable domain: SQTIHQWPATLVQPVGSPLSLECTVEGTSNPNLYWYRQAAGRGLQLLFYSVGIGQISSEVPQNLSASRPQDRQFILSSKKLLLSDSGFYLCAWTRQGALNYGYTFGSGTRLTVV.